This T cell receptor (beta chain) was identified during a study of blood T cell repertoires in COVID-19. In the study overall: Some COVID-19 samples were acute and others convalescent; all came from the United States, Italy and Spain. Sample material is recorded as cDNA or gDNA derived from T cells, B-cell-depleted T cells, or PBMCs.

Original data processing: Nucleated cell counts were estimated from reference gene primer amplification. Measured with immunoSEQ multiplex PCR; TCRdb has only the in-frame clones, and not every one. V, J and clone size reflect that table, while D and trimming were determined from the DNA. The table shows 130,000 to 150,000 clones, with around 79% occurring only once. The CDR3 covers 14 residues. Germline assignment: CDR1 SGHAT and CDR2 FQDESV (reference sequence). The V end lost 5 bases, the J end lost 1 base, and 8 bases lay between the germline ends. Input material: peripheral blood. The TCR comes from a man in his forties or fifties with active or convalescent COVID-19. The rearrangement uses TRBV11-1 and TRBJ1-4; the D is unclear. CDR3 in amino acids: CASSPGRTNEKLFF. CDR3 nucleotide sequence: TGTGCCAGCAGCCCAGGAAGAACTAATGAAAAACTGTTTTTT.